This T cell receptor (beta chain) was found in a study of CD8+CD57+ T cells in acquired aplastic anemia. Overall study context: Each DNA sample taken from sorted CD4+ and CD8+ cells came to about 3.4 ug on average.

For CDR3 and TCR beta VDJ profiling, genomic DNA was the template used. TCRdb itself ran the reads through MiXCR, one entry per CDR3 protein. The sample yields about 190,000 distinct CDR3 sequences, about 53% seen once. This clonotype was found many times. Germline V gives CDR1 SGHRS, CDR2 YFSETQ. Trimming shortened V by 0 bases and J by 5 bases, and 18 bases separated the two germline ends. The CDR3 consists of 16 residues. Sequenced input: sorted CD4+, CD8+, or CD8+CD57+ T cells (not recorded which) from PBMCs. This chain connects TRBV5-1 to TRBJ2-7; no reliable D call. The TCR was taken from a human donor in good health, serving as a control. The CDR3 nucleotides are TGCGCCAGCAGCTTGGCCACTAATTGGGGTACAAACGAGCAGTACTTC. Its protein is CASSLATNWGTNEQYF.